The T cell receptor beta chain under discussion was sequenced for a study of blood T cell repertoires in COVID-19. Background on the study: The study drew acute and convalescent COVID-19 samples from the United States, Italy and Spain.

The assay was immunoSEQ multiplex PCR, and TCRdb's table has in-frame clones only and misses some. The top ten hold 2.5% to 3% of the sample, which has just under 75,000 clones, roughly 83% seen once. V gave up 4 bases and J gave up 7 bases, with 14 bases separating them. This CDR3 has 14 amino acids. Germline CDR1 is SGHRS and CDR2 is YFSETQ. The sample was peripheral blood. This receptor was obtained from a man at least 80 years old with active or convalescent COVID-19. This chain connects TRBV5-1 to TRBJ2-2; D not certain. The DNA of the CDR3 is TGCGCCAGCAGCGAGTCTAGAGGTATCGGGGAGCTGTTTTTT. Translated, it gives CASSESRGIGELFF.